Sequencing of this TCR beta chain was carried out in a study of control samples from healthy donors and cancer patients. Germline lookup yields CDR1 SGHTA and CDR2 FQGNSA. This CDR3 is 13 amino acids long. Germline trimming cut 1 base from V and 4 bases from J; bases unmatched to any gene: 1. Measured with immunoSEQ multiplex PCR; TCRdb has only the in-frame clones, and not every one. In the table there are about 160,000 clones, roughly 94% of which are singletons. This chain links TRBV7-2 with TRBJ2-7; 7 bases line up with TRBD2. The sample was blood. The clonotype comes from a woman aged 35 to 49 in good health. Written as DNA, the CDR3 is TGTGCCAGCAGCTTAGTGGGAGGGTACGAGCAGTACTTC. Its translation is CASSLVGGYEQYF.